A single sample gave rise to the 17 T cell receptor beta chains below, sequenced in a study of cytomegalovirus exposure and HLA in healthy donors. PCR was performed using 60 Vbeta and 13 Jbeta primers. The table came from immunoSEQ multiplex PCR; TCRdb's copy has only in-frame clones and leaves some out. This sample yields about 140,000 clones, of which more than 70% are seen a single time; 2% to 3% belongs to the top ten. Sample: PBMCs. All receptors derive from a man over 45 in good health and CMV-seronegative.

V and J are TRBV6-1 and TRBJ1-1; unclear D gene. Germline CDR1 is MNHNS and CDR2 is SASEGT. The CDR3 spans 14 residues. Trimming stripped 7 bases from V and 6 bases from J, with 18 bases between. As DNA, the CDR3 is TGTGCCAGCAATTCAAGGCTGTCGGGATCTGAAGCTTTCTTT. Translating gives CASNSRLSGSEAFF.

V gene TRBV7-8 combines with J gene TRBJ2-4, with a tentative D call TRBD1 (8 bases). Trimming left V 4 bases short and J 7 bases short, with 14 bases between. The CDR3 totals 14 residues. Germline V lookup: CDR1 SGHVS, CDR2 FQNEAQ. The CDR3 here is CASSSSQGGNIQYF. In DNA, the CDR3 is TGTGCCAGCAGCTCCTCACAGGGGGGGAACATTCAGTACTTC.

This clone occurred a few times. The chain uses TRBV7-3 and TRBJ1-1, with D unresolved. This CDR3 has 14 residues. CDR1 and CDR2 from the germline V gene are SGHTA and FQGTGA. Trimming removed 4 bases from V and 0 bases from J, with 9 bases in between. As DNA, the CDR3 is TGTGCCAGCAGCTCTGGACTTATGAACACTGAAGCTTTCTTT. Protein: CASSSGLMNTEAFF.

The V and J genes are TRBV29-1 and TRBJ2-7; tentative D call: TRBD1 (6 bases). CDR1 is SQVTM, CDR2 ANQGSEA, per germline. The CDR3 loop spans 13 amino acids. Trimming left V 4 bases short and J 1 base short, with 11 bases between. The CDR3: CSVGADRSYEQYF. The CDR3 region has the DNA TGCAGCGTTGGGGCCGACAGGTCCTACGAGCAGTACTTC.

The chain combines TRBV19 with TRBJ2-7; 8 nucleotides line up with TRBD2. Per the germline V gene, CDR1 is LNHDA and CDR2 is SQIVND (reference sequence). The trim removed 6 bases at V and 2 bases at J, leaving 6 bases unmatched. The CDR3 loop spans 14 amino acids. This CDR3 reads CASRRTSGTYEQYF. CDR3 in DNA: TGTGCCAGTAGGCGAACTAGCGGTACCTACGAGCAGTACTTC.

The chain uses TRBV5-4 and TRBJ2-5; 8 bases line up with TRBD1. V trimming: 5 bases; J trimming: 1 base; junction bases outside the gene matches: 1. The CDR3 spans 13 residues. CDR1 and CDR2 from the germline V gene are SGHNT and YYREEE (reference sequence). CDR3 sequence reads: CASRTGGQETQYF. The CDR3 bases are TGTGCCAGCAGAACAGGGGGCCAAGAGACCCAGTACTTC.

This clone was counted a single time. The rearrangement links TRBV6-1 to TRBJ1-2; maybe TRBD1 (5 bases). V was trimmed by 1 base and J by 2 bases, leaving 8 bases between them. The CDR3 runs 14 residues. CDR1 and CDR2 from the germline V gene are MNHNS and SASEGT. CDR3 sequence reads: CASSEDRGNYGYTF. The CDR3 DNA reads TGTGCCAGCAGTGAAGATAGGGGCAACTATGGCTACACCTTC.

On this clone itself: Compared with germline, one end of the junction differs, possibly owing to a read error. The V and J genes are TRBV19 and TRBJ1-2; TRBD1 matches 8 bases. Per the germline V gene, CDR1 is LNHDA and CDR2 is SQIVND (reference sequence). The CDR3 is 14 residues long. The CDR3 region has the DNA TGTGCCAGTAGCATAGACAGGGGCCGATATGGCTACACCTTC. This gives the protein CASSIDRGRYGYTF.

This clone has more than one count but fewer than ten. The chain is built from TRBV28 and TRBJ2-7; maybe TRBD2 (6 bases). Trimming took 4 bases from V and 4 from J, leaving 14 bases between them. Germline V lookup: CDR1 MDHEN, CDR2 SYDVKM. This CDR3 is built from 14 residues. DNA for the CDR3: TGTGCCAGCAGTTCTTTGACTAGGCTGTACGAGCAGTACTTC. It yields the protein CASSSLTRLYEQYF.

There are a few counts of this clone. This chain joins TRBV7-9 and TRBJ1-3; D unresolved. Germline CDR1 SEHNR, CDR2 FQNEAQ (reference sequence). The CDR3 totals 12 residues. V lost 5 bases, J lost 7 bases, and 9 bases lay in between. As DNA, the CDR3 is TGTGCCAGCAGCCTCTTACTGAACACCATATATTTT. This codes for CASSLLLNTIYF.

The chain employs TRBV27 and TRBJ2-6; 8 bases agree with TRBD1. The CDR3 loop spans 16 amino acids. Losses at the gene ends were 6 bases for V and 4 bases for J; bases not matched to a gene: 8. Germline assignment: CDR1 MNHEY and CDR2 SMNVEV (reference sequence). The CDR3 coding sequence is TGTGCCAGCAGAATGGGACAGGTGACCGGGGCCAACGTCCTGACTTTC. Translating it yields CASRMGQVTGANVLTF.

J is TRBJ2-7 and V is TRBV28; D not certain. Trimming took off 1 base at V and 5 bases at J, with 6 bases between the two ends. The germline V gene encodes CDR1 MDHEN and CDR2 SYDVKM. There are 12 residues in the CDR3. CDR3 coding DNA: TGTGCCAGCAGTTTATTTCGAGACGAGCAGTACTTC. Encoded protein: CASSLFRDEQYF.

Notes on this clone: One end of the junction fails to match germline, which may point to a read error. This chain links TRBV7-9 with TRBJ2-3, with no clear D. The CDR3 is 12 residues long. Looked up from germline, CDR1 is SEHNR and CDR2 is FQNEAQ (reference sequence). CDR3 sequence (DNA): TGTTCCAGCAGCCAAAGAGGAGATACGCAGTATTTT. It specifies CSSSQRGDTQYF.

The CDR3 spells CASSLRGTTGNTIYF. CDR3 DNA: TGTGCCAGCAGCTTGCGGGGGACTACTGGAAACACCATATATTTT. The V gene is TRBV5-8, the J gene TRBJ1-3, with D perhaps TRBD1 (5 bases). Looked up from germline, CDR1 is SGHTS and CDR2 is YDEGEE. The V and J ends lost 1 base and 2 bases respectively, with 10 bases between them. The CDR3 contains 15 residues.

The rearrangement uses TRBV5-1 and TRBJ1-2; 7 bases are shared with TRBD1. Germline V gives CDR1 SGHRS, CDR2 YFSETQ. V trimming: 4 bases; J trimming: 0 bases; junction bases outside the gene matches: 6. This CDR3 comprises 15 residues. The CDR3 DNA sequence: TGCGCCAGCAGCAGCGACAGGGCCCCTAACTATGGCTACACCTTC. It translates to CASSSDRAPNYGYTF.

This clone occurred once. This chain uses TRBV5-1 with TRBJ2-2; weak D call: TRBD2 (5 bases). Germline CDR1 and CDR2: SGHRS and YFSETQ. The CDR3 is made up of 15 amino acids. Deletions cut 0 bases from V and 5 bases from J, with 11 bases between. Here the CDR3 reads CASSLEPRGTGELFF. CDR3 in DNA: TGCGCCAGCAGCTTGGAACCGCGCGGGACCGGGGAGCTGTTTTTT.

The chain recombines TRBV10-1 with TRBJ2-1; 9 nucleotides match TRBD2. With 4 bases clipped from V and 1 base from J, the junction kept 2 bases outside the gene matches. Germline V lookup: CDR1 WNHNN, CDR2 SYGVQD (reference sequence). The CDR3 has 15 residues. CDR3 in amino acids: CASSVSGRSYNEQFF. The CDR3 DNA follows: TGCGCCAGCAGTGTGAGCGGGAGGTCCTACAATGAGCAGTTCTTC.